These T cell receptor beta chains were read from a single sample in a study of identifying expanded T cells in peripheral blood. The table came from immunoSEQ multiplex PCR; TCRdb's copy has only in-frame clones and leaves some out. The data show around 100,000 clones, with roughly 88% seen just once and approximately 6% held by the top ten. Sequenced sample: blood. The receptor set was obtained from a person between 18 and 75 years old in good health. CDR3s include the opening cysteine and the closing phenylalanine or tryptophan. Fields, in order: J gene, V gene, clone size, D gene, CDR3 DNA, CDR3 protein. D genes are given only for firm matches. Clone sizes are given selectively: once, few, many, or a class where the clone is expanded.

TRBJ2-5	TRBV2	.	TRBD1	TGTGCCAGCAGCTCTCGACAGGGGACTGTTCCCGTCCAAGAGACCCAGTACTTC	CASSSRQGTVPVQETQYF
TRBJ2-7	TRBV6-1	.	.	TGTGCCAGCTGCGACCGCTCCGAGGACTACGAGCAGTACTTC	CASCDRSEDYEQYF
TRBJ2-1	TRBV9	.	.	TGTGCCAGCAGCGTAGCTTCCGCCGTCCCCAATGAGCAGTTCTTC	CASSVASAVPNEQFF
TRBJ1-2	TRBV6-5	few	TRBD1	TGTGCCAGCAGTTATACAGGGGTTGGCTACACCTTC	CASSYTGVGYTF
TRBJ1-2	TRBV5-1	.	.	TGCGCCAGCAGCCGGGACCGACCGTCGCATGGCTACACCTTC	CASSRDRPSHGYTF
TRBJ1-2	TRBV5-4	.	.	TGTGCCAGCAGCAGGGACCAGGGGCACAATGGCTACACCTTC	CASSRDQGHNGYTF
TRBJ1-2	TRBV5-6	.	.	TGTGCCAGCAGCAACGGAACAGGTACAAACTATGGCTACACCTTC	CASSNGTGTNYGYTF
TRBJ2-4	TRBV2	.	TRBD1	TGTGCCAGCCAACAGGGGAGCATTCAGTACTTC	CASQQGSIQYF
TRBJ1-1	TRBV4-1	.	.	TGCGCCAGCAGCCCGCCCGGGCGCTTGAACACTGAAGCTTTCTTT	CASSPPGRLNTEAFF
TRBJ2-1	TRBV5-8	few	TRBD1	TGTGCCAGCAGCGACCCGACAGGGGTTGGTCGTGAGCAGTTCTTC	CASSDPTGVGREQFF
TRBJ2-7	TRBV5-1	once	.	TGCGCCAGCAGCTTCACAGGGACGGAGCAGTACTTC	CASSFTGTEQYF
TRBJ1-2	TRBV6-6	.	.	TGTGCCAGCAGTTCCAGAACCGGGACCGCAACTCTTCGGGACACCTTC	CASSSRTGTATLRDTF
TRBJ2-2	TRBV10-2	.	.	TGCGCCAGCAGCAGTAGGGGCACCGGGGAGCTGTTTTTT	CASSSRGTGELFF
TRBJ2-2	TRBV9	.	TRBD1	TGTGCCAGCAGCGTGACAGGGGCTGACACCGGGGAGCTGTTTTTT	CASSVTGADTGELFF
TRBJ1-2	TRBV5-4	.	TRBD1	TGTGCCAGCAGCTTTGGGAGGGACCCGACAGGGCGCTATGGCTACACCTTC	CASSFGRDPTGRYGYTF
TRBJ1-5	TRBV19	.	.	TGTGCCAGTAGGGAGCCCGGGCCGGGCAATCAGCCCCAGCATTTT	CASREPGPGNQPQHF
TRBJ1-2	TRBV6-6	once	.	TGTGCCAGCAGAAGACAGGCTTCGGGCTATGGCTACACCTTC	CASRRQASGYGYTF
TRBJ2-7	TRBV5-1	.	.	TGCGCCAGCAGCTTGGTTCCAGACTCCTACGAGCAGTACTTC	CASSLVPDSYEQYF
TRBJ2-2	TRBV5-1	.	TRBD2	TGCGCCAGCAGCTTGGGGGACTACCTAGGGAGGAAGTTGATCACCGGGGAGCTGTTTTTT	CASSLGDYLGRKLITGELFF
TRBJ1-1	TRBV10-3	few	.	TGTGCCATCAGTGAGTCAGAACAGACTGAAGCTTTCTTT	CAISESEQTEAFF
TRBJ2-2	TRBV5-1	.	.	TGCGCCAGCAGGCGGGGGGGACAGGACACCGGGGAGCTGTTTTTT	CASRRGGQDTGELFF
TRBJ2-5	TRBV10-3	.	.	TGTGCCATCAGCAGAAATAAGGACAGGGAGGGAGCAGAGACCCAGTACTTC	CAISRNKDREGAETQYF
TRBJ1-2	TRBV30	.	.	TGTGCCTGGAGTGTACAGGGCCCCAACTATGGCTACACCTTC	CAWSVQGPNYGYTF
TRBJ2-1	TRBV6-1	.	.	TGTGCCAGCAGTATCGGGACCAAAATAAGTGAGCAGTTCTTC	CASSIGTKISEQFF
TRBJ2-7	TRBV5-6	.	.	TGTGCCAGCAGCTTGGACCCTACGAGCTCCTACGAGCAGTACTTC	CASSLDPTSSYEQYF
TRBJ1-2	TRBV27	once	.	TGTGCCAGCAGTTCCCTCCAGGGTTATGGCTACACCTTC	CASSSLQGYGYTF
TRBJ2-5	TRBV5-6	.	TRBD1	TGTGCCAGCAGATACAGGGGAATCGAGACCCAGTACTTC	CASRYRGIETQYF
TRBJ1-4	TRBV5-1	.	TRBD1	TGCGCCAGCAGCTTAGGGACAGGGTGGCCTAATGAAAAACTGTTTTTT	CASSLGTGWPNEKLFF
TRBJ1-4	TRBV9	.	.	TGTGCCAGCAGCGTAGCTGGGACACCTACTGAAAAACTGTTTTTT	CASSVAGTPTEKLFF